What follows are 2 T cell receptor beta chains derived from one specimen sequenced in a study of blood T cell repertoires in COVID-19 (TCRdb year 2020). Libraries were prepared through the immunoSEQ multiplex PCR assay. Drawn from immuneACCESS, this table holds only the in-frame rearrangements with V and J called that TCRdb kept. Clones are partly lost; checked studies trace under half to an unresolved V gene and leave the rest unexplained. Counted in this sample were roughly 50,000 clones; about 85% of them appeared once. Of the sample, under 15% is held by the ten largest clones. Material for sequencing was peripheral blood. These receptors came from a woman of 80 years or more with acute or convalescent COVID-19.

V usage is TRBV7-2 and J usage is TRBJ2-2, with D possibly being TRBD1 (5 bases). Trimming removed 1 base from V and 6 bases from J, with 9 bases in between. The CDR3 extends over 14 amino acids. Per the germline V gene, CDR1 is SGHTA and CDR2 is FQGNSA. CDR3 nucleotide sequence: TGTGCCAGCAGCTTAGGCAGGGTAGCCGGGGAGCTGTTTTTT. Its protein product is CASSLGRVAGELFF.

The gene calls are TRBV9 and TRBJ1-5; D gene uncertain. Germline loops: CDR1 SGDLS, CDR2 YYNGEE. Deletions cut 0 bases from V and 4 bases from J, with 11 bases between. There are 15 residues in the CDR3. The DNA for the CDR3 is TGTGCCAGCAGCGTAGGGCAGGATAGAAATCAGCCCCAGCATTTT. This encodes CASSVGQDRNQPQHF.